The rows below give T cell receptor beta chains drawn from one sample of a study of Ad26.COV2.S vaccination and SARS-CoV-2 variants. Here immunoSEQ multiplex PCR was the method, and the copy in TCRdb shows in-frame clones only, minus some. The table records 200,000 to 300,000 clones, around 85% of them present only once. Material: peripheral blood, obtained in a trial of Ad26.COV2.S vaccine versus placebo. Receptors were obtained from a person aged 18 to 65 who received the Ad26.COV2.S COVID-19 vaccine or a placebo. Each CDR3 is given with its conserved first and last residue. D genes are given only for firm matches. For some rows the clone size is stated as once, few or many, or as a class when expanded; others skip it.

clone_size	v_call	d_call	j_call	cdr3_aa	cdr3_nt
.	TRBV29-1	TRBD1	TRBJ1-2	CSVDLEGGLGYTF	TGCAGCGTTGACCTTGAAGGGGGCTTAGGCTACACCTTC
.	TRBV7-3	.	TRBJ2-2	CASSVASGLNTGELFF	TGTGCCAGCAGCGTCGCCAGCGGCCTGAACACCGGGGAGCTGTTTTTT
.	TRBV2	.	TRBJ2-2	CASSELVGGNTGELFF	TGTGCCAGCAGTGAACTGGTGGGGGGGAACACCGGGGAGCTGTTTTTT
once	TRBV2	TRBD1	TRBJ1-4	CASRYTGTADYFNEKLFF	TGTGCCAGCAGATACACCGGGACAGCGGATTATTTTAATGAAAAACTGTTTTTT
.	TRBV4-3	TRBD2	TRBJ2-1	CASSQERTSGYNEQFF	TGCGCCAGCAGCCAAGAAAGGACTAGCGGGTACAATGAGCAGTTCTTC
few	TRBV28	.	TRBJ1-5	CASSRPPGSNQPQHF	TGTGCCAGCAGTCGGCCCCCGGGTAGCAATCAGCCCCAGCATTTT
few	TRBV6-5	TRBD1	TRBJ1-1	CASNRGGISTEAFF	TGTGCCAGCAATAGAGGGGGCATTAGCACTGAAGCTTTCTTT
.	TRBV12-3/TRBV12-4	.	TRBJ1-1	CASQPGDGTEAFF	TGTGCCAGCCAACCAGGAGATGGGACTGAAGCTTTCTTT
.	TRBV9	TRBD1	TRBJ2-7	CASSPDRVSSYEQYF	TGTGCCAGCAGCCCAGACAGGGTGAGCTCCTACGAGCAGTACTTC
.	TRBV4-3	.	TRBJ2-1	CASSQGLGSSYNEQFF	TGCGCCAGCAGCCAGGGGCTGGGCAGCTCCTACAATGAGCAGTTCTTC
once	TRBV5-4	TRBD1	TRBJ1-2	CASSLGQGDYGYTF	TGTGCCAGCAGCTTGGGGCAGGGGGACTATGGCTACACCTTC
.	TRBV4-1	TRBD1	TRBJ1-4	CASSGHRGPKLFF	TGCGCCAGCAGCGGACACAGGGGACCAAAACTGTTTTTT
once	TRBV15	.	TRBJ1-5	CATSRAGQPQHF	TGTGCCACCAGCAGAGCCGGTCAGCCCCAGCATTTT
.	TRBV18	.	TRBJ2-3	CASSQTQRGSTDTQYF	TGTGCCAGCTCCCAAACCCAGCGCGGTAGCACAGATACGCAGTATTTT
many	TRBV7-9	.	TRBJ1-2	CASSSRASNYGYTF	TGTGCCAGCAGCTCCAGAGCCTCAAACTATGGCTACACCTTC